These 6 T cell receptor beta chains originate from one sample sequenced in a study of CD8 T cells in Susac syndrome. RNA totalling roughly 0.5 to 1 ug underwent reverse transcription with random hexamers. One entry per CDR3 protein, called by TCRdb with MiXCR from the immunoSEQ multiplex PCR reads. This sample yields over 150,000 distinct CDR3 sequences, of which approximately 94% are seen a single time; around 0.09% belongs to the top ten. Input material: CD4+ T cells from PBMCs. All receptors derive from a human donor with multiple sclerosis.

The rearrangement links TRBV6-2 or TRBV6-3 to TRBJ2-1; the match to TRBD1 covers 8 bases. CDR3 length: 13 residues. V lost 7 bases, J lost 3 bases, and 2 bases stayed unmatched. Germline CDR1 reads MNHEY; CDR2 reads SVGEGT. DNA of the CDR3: TGTGCCAGCAAGGACAGGGTCTACAATGAGCAGTTCTTC. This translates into CASKDRVYNEQFF.

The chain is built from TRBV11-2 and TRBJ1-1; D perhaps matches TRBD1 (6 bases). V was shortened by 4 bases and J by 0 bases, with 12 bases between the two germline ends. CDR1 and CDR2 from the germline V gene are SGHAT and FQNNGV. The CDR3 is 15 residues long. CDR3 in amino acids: CASSSWGLLNTEAFF. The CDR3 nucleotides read TGTGCCAGCAGCTCGTGGGGGCTATTGAACACTGAAGCTTTCTTT.

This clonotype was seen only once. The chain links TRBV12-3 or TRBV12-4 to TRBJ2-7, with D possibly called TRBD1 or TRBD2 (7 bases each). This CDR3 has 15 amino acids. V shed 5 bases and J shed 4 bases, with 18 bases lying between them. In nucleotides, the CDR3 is TGTGCCAGCAGTACCAAGCGGGACAGAGCGTACGAGCAGTACTTC. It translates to CASSTKRDRAYEQYF.

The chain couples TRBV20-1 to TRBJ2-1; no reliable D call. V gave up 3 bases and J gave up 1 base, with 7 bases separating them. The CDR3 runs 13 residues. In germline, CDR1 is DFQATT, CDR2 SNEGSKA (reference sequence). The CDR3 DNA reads TGCAGTGCTAGTCGCCAGTCCTACAATGAGCAGTTCTTC. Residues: CSASRQSYNEQFF.

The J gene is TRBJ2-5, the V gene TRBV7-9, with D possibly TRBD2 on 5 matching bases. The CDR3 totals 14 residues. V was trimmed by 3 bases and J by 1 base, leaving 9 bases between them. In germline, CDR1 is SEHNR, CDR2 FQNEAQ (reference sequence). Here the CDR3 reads CASSFDGVQETQYF. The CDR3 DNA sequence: TGTGCCAGCAGCTTCGACGGGGTCCAAGAGACCCAGTACTTC. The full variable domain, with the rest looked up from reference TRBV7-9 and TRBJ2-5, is DTGVSQNPRHKITKRGQNVTFRCDPISEHNRLYWYRQTLGQGPEFLTYFQNEAQLEKSRLLSDRFSAERPKGSFSTLEIQRTEQGDSAMYLCASSFDGVQETQYFGPGTRLLVL.

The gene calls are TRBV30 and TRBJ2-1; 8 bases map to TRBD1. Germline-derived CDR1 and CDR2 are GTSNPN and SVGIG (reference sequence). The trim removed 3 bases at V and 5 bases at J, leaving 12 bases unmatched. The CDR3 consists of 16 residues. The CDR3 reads CAWSSFGTGIDNEQFF. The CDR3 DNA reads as TGTGCCTGGAGCTCCTTTGGGACAGGTATCGACAATGAGCAGTTCTTC.